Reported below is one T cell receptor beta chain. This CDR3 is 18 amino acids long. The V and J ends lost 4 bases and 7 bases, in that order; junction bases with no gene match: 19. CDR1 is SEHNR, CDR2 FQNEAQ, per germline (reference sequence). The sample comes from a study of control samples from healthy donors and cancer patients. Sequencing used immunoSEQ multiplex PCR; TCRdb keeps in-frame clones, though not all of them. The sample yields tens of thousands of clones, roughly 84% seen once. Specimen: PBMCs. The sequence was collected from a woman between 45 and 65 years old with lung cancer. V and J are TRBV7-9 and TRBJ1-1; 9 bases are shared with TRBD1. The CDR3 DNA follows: TGTGCCAGCAGCTCATCGGGACAGGGTAACTCCAGAGTCTTTGAAGCTTTCTTT. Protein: CASSSSGQGNSRVFEAFF.